These T cell receptor beta chains were read from a single sample in a study of human T cells and chemical hapten exposure. TCRdb re-called the RACE reads with MiXCR, one entry per CDR3 protein. The sample yields under 100,000 distinct CDR3 sequences, 11% seen once. The material sequenced was whole blood, taken in connection with sensitization to the hapten diphenylcyclopropenone (DPC). Receptor source: a woman aged 45-59 years with alopecia areata. Some clones in this sample may be carry-over from other donors' samples. Each CDR3 is given with its conserved first and last residue. D genes are given only for firm matches. Size tells how often a clone was seen (once, few, many) or the class of an expanded clone, and some rows leave it out.

V gene: TRBV5-1
clone size: many
J gene: TRBJ1-5
D gene: .
CDR3 protein: CASSLGSGGSNQPQHF
CDR3 DNA: TGCGCCAGCAGCTTGGGTTCCGGGGGGAGCAATCAGCCCCAGCATTTT

V gene: TRBV24-1
clone size: many
J gene: TRBJ2-3
D gene: .
CDR3 protein: CATKGGDTQYF
CDR3 DNA: TGTGCCACCAAGGGCGGAGATACGCAGTATTTT

V gene: TRBV29-1
clone size: .
J gene: TRBJ1-2
D gene: .
CDR3 protein: CSVEEGREYTF
CDR3 DNA: TGCAGCGTCGAGGAGGGCAGGGAATACACCTTC

V gene: TRBV2
clone size: .
J gene: TRBJ2-7
D gene: .
CDR3 protein: CASSEARGGEQYF
CDR3 DNA: TGTGCCAGCAGTGAAGCCCGTGGAGGCGAGCAGTACTTC

V gene: TRBV7-8
clone size: many
J gene: TRBJ2-5
D gene: .
CDR3 protein: CASSLGTLETQYF
CDR3 DNA: TGTGCCAGCAGCTTAGGGACACTAGAGACCCAGTACTTC

V gene: TRBV12-3/TRBV12-4
clone size: many
J gene: TRBJ2-3
D gene: .
CDR3 protein: CASSLWGTDTQYF
CDR3 DNA: TGTGCCAGCAGTCTGTGGGGGACAGATACGCAGTATTTT

V gene: TRBV27
clone size: many
J gene: TRBJ2-7
D gene: TRBD2
CDR3 protein: CASSLRSGIARNEQYF
CDR3 DNA: TGTGCCAGCAGTTTACGGAGCGGGATTGCTAGGAACGAGCAGTACTTC

V gene: TRBV20-1
clone size: .
J gene: TRBJ2-1
D gene: TRBD2
CDR3 protein: CSAATTSAQGSLF
CDR3 DNA: TGCAGTGCTGCCACGACTAGCGCCCAGGGTAGCCTCTTC

V gene: TRBV30
clone size: few
J gene: TRBJ2-3
D gene: TRBD2
CDR3 protein: CAWKREVGDTQYF
CDR3 DNA: TGTGCCTGGAAGCGGGAGGTGGGAGATACGCAGTATTTT

V gene: TRBV28
clone size: many
J gene: TRBJ1-4
D gene: TRBD1
CDR3 protein: CASSTAGTVGKRVF
CDR3 DNA: TGTGCCAGCAGTACAGCCGGGACAGTTGGAAAAAGGGTTTTT

V gene: TRBV30
clone size: .
J gene: TRBJ2-7
D gene: .
CDR3 protein: CAWSEPGGGYEQYF
CDR3 DNA: TGTGCCTGGAGTGAACCCGGTGGGGGCTACGAGCAGTACTTC

V gene: TRBV6-2/TRBV6-3
clone size: .
J gene: TRBJ2-1
D gene: .
CDR3 protein: CASQDRTYNEQFF
CDR3 DNA: TGTGCCAGCCAGGACCGAACCTACAATGAGCAGTTCTTC

V gene: TRBV11-2
clone size: .
J gene: TRBJ2-1
D gene: .
CDR3 protein: CASSLGGVAYNEQFF
CDR3 DNA: TGTGCCAGCAGTCTAGGGGGAGTAGCCTACAATGAGCAGTTCTTC

V gene: TRBV29-1
clone size: .
J gene: TRBJ2-1
D gene: .
CDR3 protein: CSVPTRGGFSNEQFF
CDR3 DNA: TGCAGCGTTCCGACCAGGGGAGGTTTTTCCAATGAGCAGTTCTTC

V gene: TRBV28
clone size: few
J gene: TRBJ2-4
D gene: .
CDR3 protein: CASSPLGGPKNIQYF
CDR3 DNA: TGTGCCAGCAGTCCCCTCGGGGGACCCAAAAACATTCAGTACTTC

V gene: TRBV7-8
clone size: .
J gene: TRBJ1-1
D gene: .
CDR3 protein: CASSLGKMNTEAFF
CDR3 DNA: TGTGCCAGCAGCTTAGGGAAGATGAACACTGAAGCTTTCTTT

V gene: TRBV18
clone size: many
J gene: TRBJ1-1
D gene: .
CDR3 protein: CASSGVGGNPNTEAFF
CDR3 DNA: TGTGCCAGCTCAGGCGTGGGAGGGAACCCGAACACTGAAGCTTTCTTT

V gene: TRBV6-2/TRBV6-3
clone size: .
J gene: TRBJ2-1
D gene: TRBD2
CDR3 protein: CASSKGLGRSYNEQFF
CDR3 DNA: TGTGCCAGCAGTAAGGGACTAGGGAGATCTTACAATGAGCAGTTCTTC